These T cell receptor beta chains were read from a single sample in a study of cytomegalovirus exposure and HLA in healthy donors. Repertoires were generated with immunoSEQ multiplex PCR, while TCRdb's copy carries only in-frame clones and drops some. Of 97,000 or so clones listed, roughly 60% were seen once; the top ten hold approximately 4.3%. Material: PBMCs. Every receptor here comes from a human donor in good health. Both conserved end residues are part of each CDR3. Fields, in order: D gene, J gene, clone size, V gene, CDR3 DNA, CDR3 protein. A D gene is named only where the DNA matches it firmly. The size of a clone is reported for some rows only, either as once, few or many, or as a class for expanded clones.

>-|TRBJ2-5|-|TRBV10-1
TGCGCCTGGGCAGGGCCGTATTCAGAGACCCAGTACTTC
CAWAGPYSETQYF
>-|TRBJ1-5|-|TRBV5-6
TGTGCCAGCAGGTACAGGGAACAGCCCCAGCATTTT
CASRYREQPQHF
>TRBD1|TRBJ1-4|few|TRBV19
TGTGCCAGTAGTCAGACAGGGGAAGAAAAACTGTTTTTT
CASSQTGEEKLFF
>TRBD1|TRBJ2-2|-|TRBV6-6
TGTGCCAGCAGTTACCGCAGACAGGGCAACACCGGGGAGCTGTTTTTT
CASSYRRQGNTGELFF
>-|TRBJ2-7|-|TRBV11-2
TGTGCCAGCAGCTTATCGCTACGGGGGTTAGACTACGAGCAGTACTTC
CASSLSLRGLDYEQYF
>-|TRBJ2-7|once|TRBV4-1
TGCGCCAGCAGCCACGGGGAATACTACGAGCAGTACTTC
CASSHGEYYEQYF
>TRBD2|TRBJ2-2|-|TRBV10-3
TGTGCCATCAGTGCATCCGGGACTAGACGCACCGGGGAGCTGTTTTTT
CAISASGTRRTGELFF
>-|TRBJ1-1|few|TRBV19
TGTGCCAGTAGTATGTTTCAGGGGACGGGCACTGAAGCTTTCTTT
CASSMFQGTGTEAFF
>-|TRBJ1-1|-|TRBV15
TGTGCCACCAGCATTAGTAGGAACACTGAAGCTTTCTTT
CATSISRNTEAFF
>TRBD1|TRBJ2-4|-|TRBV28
TGTGCCAGCAGTCCGGGACAGGGGGTTTATTTAGCCAAAAACATTCAGTACTTC
CASSPGQGVYLAKNIQYF
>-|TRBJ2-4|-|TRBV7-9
TGTGCCAGCAGCTTAGGGGAGTCCGGCAAAAACATTCAGTACTTC
CASSLGESGKNIQYF
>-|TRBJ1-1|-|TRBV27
TGTGCCAGCAAAGAGACAGGCGCTAACACTGAAGCTTTCTTT
CASKETGANTEAFF
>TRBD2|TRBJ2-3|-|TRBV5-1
TGCGCCAGCAGCCCGGGACTAGCTGGGGGTGCGGGGTACACAGATACGCAGTATTTT
CASSPGLAGGAGYTDTQYF
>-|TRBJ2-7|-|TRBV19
TGTGCCAGTAGTTTCGCCGCAGGGGACTACGAGCAGTACTTC
CASSFAAGDYEQYF
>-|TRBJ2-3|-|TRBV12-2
TGTGCAAGTCGCTTTCTGGTCAGGGACACAGATACGCAGTATTTT
CASRFLVRDTDTQYF
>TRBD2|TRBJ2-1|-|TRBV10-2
TGCGCCAGCAGGGACGGACTAGCGGGAGGTGAGCAGTTCTTC
CASRDGLAGGEQFF
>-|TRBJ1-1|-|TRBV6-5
TGTGCCAGCAGTTGGGCAGAGAACACTGAAGCTTTCTTT
CASSWAENTEAFF
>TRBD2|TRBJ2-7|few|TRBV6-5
TGTGCCAGCAGTTACCACCTAGCGGGAGTAGGCTACGAGCAGTACTTC
CASSYHLAGVGYEQYF
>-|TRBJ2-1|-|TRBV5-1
TGCGCCAGCAGCTTGGCGGGAACCGCCTACAATGAGCAGTTCTTC
CASSLAGTAYNEQFF
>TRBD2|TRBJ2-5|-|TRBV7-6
TGTGCCAGCAGCTTAGGAGCGGGAGGGATCGGAGAGACCCAGTACTTC
CASSLGAGGIGETQYF
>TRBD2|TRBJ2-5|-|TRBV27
TGTGCCAGCAGTGAGCTAGCGGGAGGGGAGACCCAGTACTTC
CASSELAGGETQYF
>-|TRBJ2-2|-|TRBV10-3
TGTGCCATCAGTGGGACTACCGGGGAGCTGTTTTTT
CAISGTTGELFF
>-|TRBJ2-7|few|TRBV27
TGTGCCAGCAGTCCCCTCGGGGGAAACGAGCAGTACTTC
CASSPLGGNEQYF
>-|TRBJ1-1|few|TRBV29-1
TGCAGCGTTGAAGTGGCAGGGTTCGACACTGAAGCTTTCTTT
CSVEVAGFDTEAFF
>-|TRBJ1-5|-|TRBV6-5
TGTGCCAGCAGTAGAGGACAGTTCAATCAGCCCCAGCATTTT
CASSRGQFNQPQHF
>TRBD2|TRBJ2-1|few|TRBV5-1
TGCGCCACCCAGACCGGGACTAGCGCCTACAATGAGCAGTTCTTC
CATQTGTSAYNEQFF
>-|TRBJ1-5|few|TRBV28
TGTGCCAGCAGCCTCGCAGGGGTCAATCAGCCCCAGCATTTT
CASSLAGVNQPQHF